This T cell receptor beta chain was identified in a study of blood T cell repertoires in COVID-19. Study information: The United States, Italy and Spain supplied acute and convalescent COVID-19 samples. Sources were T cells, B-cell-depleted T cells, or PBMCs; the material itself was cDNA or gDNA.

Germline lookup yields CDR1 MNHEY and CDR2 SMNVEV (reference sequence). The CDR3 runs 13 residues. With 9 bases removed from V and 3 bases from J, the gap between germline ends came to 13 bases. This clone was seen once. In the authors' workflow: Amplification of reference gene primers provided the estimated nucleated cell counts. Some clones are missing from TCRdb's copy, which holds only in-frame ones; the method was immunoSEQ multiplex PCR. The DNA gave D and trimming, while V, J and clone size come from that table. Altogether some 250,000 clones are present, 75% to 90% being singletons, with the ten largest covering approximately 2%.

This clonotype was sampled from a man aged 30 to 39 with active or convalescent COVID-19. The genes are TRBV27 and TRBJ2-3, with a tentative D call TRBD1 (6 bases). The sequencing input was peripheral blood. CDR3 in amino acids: CASKLQGTDTQYF. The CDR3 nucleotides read TGTGCCAGTAAACTGCAGGGGACAGATACGCAGTATTTT.